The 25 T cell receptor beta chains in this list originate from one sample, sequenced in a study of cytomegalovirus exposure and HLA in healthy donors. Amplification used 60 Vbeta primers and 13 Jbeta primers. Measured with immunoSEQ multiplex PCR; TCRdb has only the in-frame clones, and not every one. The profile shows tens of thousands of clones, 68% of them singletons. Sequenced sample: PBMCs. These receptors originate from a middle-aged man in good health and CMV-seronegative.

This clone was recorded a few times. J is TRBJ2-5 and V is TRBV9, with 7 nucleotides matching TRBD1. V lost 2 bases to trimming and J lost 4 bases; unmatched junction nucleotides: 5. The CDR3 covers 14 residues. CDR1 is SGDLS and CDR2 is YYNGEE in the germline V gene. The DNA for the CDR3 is TGTGCCAGCAGCGTCAGTAGGGGGCGAGAGACCCAGTACTTC. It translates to CASSVSRGRETQYF.

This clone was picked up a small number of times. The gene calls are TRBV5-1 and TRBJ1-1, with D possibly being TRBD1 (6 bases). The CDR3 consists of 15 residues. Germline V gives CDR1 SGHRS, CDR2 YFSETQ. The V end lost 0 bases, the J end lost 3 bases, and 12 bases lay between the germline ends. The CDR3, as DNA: TGCGCCAGCAGCTTGGCCAAAGGGGGGGACACTGAAGCTTTCTTT. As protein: CASSLAKGGDTEAFF.

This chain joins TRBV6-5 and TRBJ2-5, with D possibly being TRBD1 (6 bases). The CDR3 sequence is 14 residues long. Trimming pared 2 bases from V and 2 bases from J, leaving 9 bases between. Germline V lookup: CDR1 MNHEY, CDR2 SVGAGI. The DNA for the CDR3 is TGTGCCAGCAGTTACGGCCAGGGGCAAGAGACCCAGTACTTC. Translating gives CASSYGQGQETQYF.

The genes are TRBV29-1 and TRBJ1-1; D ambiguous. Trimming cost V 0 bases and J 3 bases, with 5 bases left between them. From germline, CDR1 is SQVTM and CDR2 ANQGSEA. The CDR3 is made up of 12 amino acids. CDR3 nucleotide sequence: TGCAGCGTTGAAGATCCTTACACTGAAGCTTTCTTT. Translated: CSVEDPYTEAFF. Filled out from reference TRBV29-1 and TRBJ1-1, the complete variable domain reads SAVISQKPSRDICQRGTSLTIQCQVDSQVTMMFWYRQQPGQSLTLIATANQGSEATYESGFVIDKFPISRPNLTFSTLTVSNMSPEDSSIYLCSVEDPYTEAFFGQGTRLTVV.

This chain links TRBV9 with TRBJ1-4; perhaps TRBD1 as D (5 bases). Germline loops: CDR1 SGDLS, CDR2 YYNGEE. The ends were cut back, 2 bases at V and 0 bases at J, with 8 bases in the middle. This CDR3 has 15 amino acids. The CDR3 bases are TGTGCCAGCAGCGTCTCGGACACAACTAATGAAAAACTGTTTTTT. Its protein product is CASSVSDTTNEKLFF.

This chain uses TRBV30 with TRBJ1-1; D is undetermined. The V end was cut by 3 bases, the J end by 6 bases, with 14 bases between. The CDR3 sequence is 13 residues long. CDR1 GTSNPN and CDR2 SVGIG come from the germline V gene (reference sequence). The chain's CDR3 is CAWSPQSGSEAFF. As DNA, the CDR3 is TGTGCCTGGAGCCCCCAGAGCGGATCTGAAGCTTTCTTT.

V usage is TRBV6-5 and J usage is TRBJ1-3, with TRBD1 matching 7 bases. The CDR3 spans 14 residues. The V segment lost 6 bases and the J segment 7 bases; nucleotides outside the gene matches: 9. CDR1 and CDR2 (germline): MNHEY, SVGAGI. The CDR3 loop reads CASRDDRDGNTIYF. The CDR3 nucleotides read TGTGCCAGCAGGGACGACAGGGACGGGAACACCATATATTTT.

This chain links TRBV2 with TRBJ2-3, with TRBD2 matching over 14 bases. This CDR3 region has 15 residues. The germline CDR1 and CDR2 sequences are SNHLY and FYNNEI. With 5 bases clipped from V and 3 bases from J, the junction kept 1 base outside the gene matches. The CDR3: CASSRLAGGTDTQYF. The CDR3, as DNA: TGTGCCAGCAGTCGACTAGCGGGGGGGACAGATACGCAGTATTTT.

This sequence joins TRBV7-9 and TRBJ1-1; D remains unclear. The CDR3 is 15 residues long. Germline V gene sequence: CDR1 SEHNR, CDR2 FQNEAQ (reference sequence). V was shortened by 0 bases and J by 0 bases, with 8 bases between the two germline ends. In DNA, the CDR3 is TGTGCCAGCAGCTTAGCGGGCACTCTGAACACTGAAGCTTTCTTT. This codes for CASSLAGTLNTEAFF. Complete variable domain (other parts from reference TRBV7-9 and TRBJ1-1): DTGVSQNPRHKITKRGQNVTFRCDPISEHNRLYWYRQTLGQGPEFLTYFQNEAQLEKSRLLSDRFSAERPKGSFSTLEIQRTEQGDSAMYLCASSLAGTLNTEAFFGQGTRLTVV.

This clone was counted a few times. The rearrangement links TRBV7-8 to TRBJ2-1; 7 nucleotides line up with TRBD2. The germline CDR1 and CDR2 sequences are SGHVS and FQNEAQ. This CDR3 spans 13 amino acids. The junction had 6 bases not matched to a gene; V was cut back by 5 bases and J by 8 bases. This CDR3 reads CASSQLGGYEQFF. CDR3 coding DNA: TGTGCCAGCAGCCAACTGGGGGGGTATGAGCAGTTCTTC.

CDR3 bases: TGTGCCAGCAGCACACAGGGGGCCCTCTCACCCCTCCACTTT. It is translated as CASSTQGALSPLHF. J is TRBJ1-6 and V is TRBV7-9; 9 nucleotides line up with TRBD1. V shed 5 bases, J shed 10 bases, and the junction held 6 bases outside the gene matches. This CDR3 comprises 14 residues. Germline V gene data show CDR1 as SEHNR and CDR2 as FQNEAQ (reference sequence). Looking up the rest from reference TRBV7-9 and TRBJ1-6 gives the full variable domain: DTGVSQNPRHKITKRGQNVTFRCDPISEHNRLYWYRQTLGQGPEFLTYFQNEAQLEKSRLLSDRFSAERPKGSFSTLEIQRTEQGDSAMYLCASSTQGALSPLHFGNGTRLTVT.

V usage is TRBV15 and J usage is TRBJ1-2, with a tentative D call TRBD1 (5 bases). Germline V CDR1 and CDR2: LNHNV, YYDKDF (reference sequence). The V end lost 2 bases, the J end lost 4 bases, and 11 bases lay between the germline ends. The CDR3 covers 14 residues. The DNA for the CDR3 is TGTGCCACCAGCAGACAGGGTTTCCCCTATGGCTACACCTTC. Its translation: CATSRQGFPYGYTF.

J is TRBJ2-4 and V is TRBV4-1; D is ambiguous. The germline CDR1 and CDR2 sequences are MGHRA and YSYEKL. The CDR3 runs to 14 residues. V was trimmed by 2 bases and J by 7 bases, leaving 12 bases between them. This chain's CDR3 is CASSQSDQRNIQYF. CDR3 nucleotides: TGCGCCAGCAGCCAATCTGACCAGAGGAACATTCAGTACTTC.

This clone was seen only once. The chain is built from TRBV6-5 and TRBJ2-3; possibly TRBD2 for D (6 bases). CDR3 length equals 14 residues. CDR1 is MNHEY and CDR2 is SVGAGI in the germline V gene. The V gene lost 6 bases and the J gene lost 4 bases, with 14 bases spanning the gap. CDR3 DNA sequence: TGTGCCAGCAGCTACCAAAGGGAGGCAGATACGCAGTATTTT. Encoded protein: CASSYQREADTQYF.

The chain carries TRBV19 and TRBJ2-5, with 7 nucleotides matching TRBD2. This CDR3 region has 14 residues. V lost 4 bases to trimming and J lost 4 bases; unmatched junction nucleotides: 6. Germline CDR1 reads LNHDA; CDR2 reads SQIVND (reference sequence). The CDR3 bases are TGTGCCAGTAGTAGTGGACTAGGGCGAGAGACCCAGTACTTC. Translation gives CASSSGLGRETQYF.

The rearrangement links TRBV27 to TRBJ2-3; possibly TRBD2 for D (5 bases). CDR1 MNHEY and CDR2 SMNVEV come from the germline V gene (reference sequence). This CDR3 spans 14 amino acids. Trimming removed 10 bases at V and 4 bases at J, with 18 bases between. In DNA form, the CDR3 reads TGTGCCACCTCGTCTCTCGGACTCGCAGATACGCAGTATTTT. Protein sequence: CATSSLGLADTQYF.

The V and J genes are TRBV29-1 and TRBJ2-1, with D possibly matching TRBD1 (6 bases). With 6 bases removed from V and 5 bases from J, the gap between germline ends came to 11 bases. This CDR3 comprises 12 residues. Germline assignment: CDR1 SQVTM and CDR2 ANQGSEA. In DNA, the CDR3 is TGCAGCGTGCTGGACAGTAACAATGAGCAGTTCTTC. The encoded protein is CSVLDSNNEQFF.

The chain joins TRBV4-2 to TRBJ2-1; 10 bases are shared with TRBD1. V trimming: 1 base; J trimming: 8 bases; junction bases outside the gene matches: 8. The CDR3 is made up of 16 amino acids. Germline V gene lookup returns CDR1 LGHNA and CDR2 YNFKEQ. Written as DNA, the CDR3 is TGTGCCAGCAGCCAAGGAGACAGGGGGCGGTTGGATGAGCAGTTCTTC. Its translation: CASSQGDRGRLDEQFF.

The CDR3 protein is CASSPLGQAGGTGELFF. As DNA, the CDR3 is TGCGCCAGCAGCCCCTTGGGACAGGCCGGAGGGACCGGGGAGCTGTTTTTT. The rearrangement links TRBV4-1 to TRBJ2-2; 8 positions agree with TRBD1. Germline assignment: CDR1 MGHRA and CDR2 YSYEKL. This CDR3 is 17 amino acids long. V was clipped by 4 bases and J by 5 bases; unmatched bases: 12.

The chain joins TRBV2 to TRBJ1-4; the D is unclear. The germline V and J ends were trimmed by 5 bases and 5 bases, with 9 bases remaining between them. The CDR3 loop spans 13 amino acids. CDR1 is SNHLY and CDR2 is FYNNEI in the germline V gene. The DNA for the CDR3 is TGTGCCAGCAGTAATCAGATCAATGAAAAACTGTTTTTT. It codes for CASSNQINEKLFF.

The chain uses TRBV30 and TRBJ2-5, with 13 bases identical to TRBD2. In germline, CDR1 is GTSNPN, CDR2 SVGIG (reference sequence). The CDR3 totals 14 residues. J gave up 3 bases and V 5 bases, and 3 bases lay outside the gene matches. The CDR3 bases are TGTGCCTGGGCCGGGACTAGCGGGGAAGAGACCCAGTACTTC. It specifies CAWAGTSGEETQYF.

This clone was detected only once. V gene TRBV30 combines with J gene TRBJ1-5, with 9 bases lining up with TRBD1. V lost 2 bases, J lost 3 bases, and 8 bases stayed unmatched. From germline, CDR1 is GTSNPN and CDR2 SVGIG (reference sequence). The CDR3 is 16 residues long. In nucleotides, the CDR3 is TGTGCCTGGAGTAGCCGACAGGGGGGAAACAATCAGCCCCAGCATTTT. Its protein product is CAWSSRQGGNNQPQHF. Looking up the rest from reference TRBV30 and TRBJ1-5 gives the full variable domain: SQTIHQWPATLVQPVGSPLSLECTVEGTSNPNLYWYRQAAGRGLQLLFYSVGIGQISSEVPQNLSASRPQDRQFILSSKKLLLSDSGFYLCAWSSRQGGNNQPQHFGDGTRLSIL.

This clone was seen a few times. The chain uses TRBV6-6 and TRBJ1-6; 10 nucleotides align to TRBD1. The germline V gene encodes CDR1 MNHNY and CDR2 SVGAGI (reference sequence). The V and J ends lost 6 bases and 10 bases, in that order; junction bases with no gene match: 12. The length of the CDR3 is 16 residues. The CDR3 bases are TGTGCCAGCAGCCTCCCGGGACAGGGGCTGGAATCACCCCTCCACTTT. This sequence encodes CASSLPGQGLESPLHF.

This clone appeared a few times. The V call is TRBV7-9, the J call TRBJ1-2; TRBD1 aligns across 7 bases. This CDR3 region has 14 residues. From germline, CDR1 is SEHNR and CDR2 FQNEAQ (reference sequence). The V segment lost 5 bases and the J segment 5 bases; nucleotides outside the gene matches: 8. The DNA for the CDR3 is TGTGCCAGCAGCCCGCAGGGGGGACCTTATGGCTACACCTTC. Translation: CASSPQGGPYGYTF.

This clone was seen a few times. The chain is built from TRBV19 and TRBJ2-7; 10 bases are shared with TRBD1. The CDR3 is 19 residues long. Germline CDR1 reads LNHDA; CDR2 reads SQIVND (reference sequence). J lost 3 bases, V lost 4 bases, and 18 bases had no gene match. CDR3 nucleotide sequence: TGTGCCAGTAGTACGTTTTTGATAAGCGCCGGGACAGGGGACTACGAGCAGTACTTC. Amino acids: CASSTFLISAGTGDYEQYF.